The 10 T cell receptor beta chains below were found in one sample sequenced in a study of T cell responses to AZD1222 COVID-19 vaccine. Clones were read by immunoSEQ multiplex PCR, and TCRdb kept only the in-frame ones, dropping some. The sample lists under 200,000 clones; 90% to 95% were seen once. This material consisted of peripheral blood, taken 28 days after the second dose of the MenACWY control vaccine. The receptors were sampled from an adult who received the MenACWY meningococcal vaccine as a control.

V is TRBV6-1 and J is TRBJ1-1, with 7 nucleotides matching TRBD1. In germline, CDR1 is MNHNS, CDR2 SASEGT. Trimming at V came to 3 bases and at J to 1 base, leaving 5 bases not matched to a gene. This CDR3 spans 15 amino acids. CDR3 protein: CASSDYRGRNTEAFF. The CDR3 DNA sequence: TGTGCCAGCAGTGATTACAGGGGACGGAACACTGAAGCTTTCTTT.

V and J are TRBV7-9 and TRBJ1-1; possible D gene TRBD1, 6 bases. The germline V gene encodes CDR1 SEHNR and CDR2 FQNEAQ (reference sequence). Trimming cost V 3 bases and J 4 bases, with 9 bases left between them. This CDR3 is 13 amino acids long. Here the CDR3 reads CASSFGGLTEAFF. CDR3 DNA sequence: TGTGCCAGCAGCTTCGGGGGGCTCACTGAAGCTTTCTTT.

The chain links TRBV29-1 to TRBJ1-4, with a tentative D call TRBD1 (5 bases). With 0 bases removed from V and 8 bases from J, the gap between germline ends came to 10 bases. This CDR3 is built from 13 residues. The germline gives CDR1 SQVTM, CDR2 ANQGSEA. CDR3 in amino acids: CSVEDRAKEKLFF. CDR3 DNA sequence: TGCAGCGTTGAAGACAGGGCCAAGGAAAAACTGTTTTTT.

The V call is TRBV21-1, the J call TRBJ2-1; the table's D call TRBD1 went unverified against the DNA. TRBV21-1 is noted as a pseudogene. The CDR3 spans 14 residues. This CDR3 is CASSNWTGVDEQFF. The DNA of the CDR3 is TGTGCCAGCAGCAACTGGACAGGGGTCGATGAGCAGTTCTTC.

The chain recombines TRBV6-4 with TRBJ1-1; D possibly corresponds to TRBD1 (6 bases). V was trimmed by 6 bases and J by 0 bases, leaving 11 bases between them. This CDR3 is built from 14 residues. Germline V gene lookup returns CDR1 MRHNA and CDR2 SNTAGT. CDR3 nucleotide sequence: TGTGCCAGCAGAGAAACAGGGTTGAACACTGAAGCTTTCTTT. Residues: CASRETGLNTEAFF.

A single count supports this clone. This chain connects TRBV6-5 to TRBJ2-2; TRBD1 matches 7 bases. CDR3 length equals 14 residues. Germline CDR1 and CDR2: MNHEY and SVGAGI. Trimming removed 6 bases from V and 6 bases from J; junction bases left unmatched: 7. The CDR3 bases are TGTGCCAGCAGCCCCGTAGGGGGCGCCGGGGAGCTGTTTTTT. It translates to CASSPVGGAGELFF.

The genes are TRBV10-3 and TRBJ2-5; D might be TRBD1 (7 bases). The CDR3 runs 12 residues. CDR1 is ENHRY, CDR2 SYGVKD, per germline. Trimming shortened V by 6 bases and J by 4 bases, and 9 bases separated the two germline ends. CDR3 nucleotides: TGTGCCATCAGCCAGGGGGGAGAGACCCAGTACTTC. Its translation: CAISQGGETQYF.

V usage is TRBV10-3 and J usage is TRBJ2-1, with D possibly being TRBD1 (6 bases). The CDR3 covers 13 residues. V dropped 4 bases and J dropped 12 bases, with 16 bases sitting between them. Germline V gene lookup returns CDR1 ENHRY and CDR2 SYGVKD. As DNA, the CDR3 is TGTGCCATCAGTGGGGCCAGGGGCGACCCGCAGTTCTTC. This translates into CAISGARGDPQFF.

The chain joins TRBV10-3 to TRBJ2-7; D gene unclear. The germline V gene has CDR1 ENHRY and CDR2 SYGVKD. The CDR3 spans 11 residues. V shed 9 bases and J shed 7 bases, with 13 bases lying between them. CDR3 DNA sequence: TGTGCCATAGCCGAGGTGGGGGAGCAGTACTTC. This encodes CAIAEVGEQYF.

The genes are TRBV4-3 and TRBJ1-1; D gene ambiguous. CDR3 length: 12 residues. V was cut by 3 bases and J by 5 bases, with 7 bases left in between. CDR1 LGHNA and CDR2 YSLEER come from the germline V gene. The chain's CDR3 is CASSQGMTEAFF. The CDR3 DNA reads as TGCGCCAGCAGCCAGGGAATGACTGAAGCTTTCTTT.